Sequencing of this T cell receptor beta chain was carried out in a study of glioma-infiltrating T cells after dendritic cell vaccination. In the study overall: Between the early 2000s and the early 2010s, patients got autologous tumor lysate-pulsed dendritic cell vaccines. Patients received three intradermal dendritic cell vaccine injections at biweekly intervals.

This clone came up once. As to time point: after dendritic cell vaccination, including at tumor progression/relapse. Only patients with spare fresh-frozen tumor and over two years of follow-up were included. Trimming took 8 bases from V and 3 from J, leaving 16 bases between them. CDR1 and CDR2 from the germline V gene are ENHRY and SYGVKD. This CDR3 is built from 14 residues. The PCR used 60 V beta and 13 J beta primers. Clones were read by immunoSEQ multiplex PCR, and TCRdb kept only the in-frame ones, dropping some. Of roughly 100,000 clones in the sample, almost 90% were seen once. This chain connects TRBV10-3 to TRBJ2-5; TRBD2 is a possible D gene (5 bases). This receptor was identified in a human donor with glioblastoma. The material was blood, obtained after dendritic cell vaccination. As DNA, the CDR3 is TGTGCCATCTCCGCCGGGAACAGAGAAGAGACCCAGTACTTC. Residues: CAISAGNREETQYF.